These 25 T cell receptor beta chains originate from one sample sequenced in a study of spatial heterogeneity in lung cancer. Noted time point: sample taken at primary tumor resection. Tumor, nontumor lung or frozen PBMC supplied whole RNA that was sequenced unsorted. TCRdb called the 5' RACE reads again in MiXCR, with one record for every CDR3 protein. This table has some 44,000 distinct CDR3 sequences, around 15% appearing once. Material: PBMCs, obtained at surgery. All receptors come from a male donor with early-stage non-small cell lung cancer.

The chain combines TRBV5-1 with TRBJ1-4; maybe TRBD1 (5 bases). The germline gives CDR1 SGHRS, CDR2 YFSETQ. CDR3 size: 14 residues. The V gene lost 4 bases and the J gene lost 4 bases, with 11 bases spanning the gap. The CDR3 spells CASSPWDLNEKLFF. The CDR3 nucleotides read TGCGCCAGCAGCCCCTGGGACCTTAATGAAAAACTGTTTTTT.

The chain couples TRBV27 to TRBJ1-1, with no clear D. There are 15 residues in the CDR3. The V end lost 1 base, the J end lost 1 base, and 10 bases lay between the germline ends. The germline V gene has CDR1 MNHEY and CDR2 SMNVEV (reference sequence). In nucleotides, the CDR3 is TGTGCCAGCAGTTTATTGGCCGGAAAGAACACTGAAGCTTTCTTT. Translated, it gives CASSLLAGKNTEAFF.

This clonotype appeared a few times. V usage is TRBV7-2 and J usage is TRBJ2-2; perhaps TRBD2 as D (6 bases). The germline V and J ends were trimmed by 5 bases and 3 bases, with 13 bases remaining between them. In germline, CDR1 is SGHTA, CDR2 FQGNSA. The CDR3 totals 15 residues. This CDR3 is CASSPPASDTGELFF. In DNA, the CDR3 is TGTGCCAGCAGCCCCCCGGCTAGCGACACCGGGGAGCTGTTTTTT.

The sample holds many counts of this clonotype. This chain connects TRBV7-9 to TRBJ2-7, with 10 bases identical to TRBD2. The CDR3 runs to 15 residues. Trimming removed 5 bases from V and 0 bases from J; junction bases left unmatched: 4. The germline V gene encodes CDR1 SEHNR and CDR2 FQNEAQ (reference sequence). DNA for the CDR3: TGTGCCAGCAGCCCTTTAGCGGGGGGCTCCTACGAGCAGTACTTC. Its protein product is CASSPLAGGSYEQYF.

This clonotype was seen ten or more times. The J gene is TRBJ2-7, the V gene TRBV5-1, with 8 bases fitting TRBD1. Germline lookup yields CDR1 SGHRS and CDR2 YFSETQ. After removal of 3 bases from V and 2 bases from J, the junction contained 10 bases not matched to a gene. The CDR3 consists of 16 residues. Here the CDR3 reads CASSSGRTGIAYEQYF. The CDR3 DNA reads TGCGCCAGCAGCTCAGGCCGGACAGGGATTGCCTACGAGCAGTACTTC.

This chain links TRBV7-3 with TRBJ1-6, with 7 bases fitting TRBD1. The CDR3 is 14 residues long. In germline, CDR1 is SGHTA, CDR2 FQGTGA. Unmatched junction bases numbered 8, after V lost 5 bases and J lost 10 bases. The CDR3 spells CASSRGQDVSPLHF. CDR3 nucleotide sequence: TGTGCCAGCAGCCGAGGACAGGACGTATCACCCCTCCACTTT.

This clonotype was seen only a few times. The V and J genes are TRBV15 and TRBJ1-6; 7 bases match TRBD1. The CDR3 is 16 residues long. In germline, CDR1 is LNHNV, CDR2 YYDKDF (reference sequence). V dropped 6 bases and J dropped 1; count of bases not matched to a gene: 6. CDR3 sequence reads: CATSRLQGSYNSPLHF. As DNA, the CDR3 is TGTGCCACCAGTCGTTTACAGGGGTCCTATAATTCACCCCTCCACTTT. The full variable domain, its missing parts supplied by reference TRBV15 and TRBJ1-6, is DAMVIQNPRYQVTQFGKPVTLSCSQTLNHNVMYWYQQKSSQAPKLLFHYYDKDFNNEADTPDNFQSRRPNTSFCFLDIRSPGLGDTAMYLCATSRLQGSYNSPLHFGNGTRLTVT.

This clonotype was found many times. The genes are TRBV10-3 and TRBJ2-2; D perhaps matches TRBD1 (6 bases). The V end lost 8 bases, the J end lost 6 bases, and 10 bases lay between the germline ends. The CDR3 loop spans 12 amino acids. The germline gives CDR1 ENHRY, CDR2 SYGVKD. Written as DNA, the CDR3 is TGTGCCATCCCGGGGACATCCGGGGAGCTGTTTTTT. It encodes CAIPGTSGELFF.

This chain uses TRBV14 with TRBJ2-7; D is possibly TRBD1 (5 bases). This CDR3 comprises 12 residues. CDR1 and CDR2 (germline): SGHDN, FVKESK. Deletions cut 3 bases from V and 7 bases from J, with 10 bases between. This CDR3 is CASSQGHIEQYF. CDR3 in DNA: TGTGCCAGCAGCCAGGGGCATATAGAGCAGTACTTC.

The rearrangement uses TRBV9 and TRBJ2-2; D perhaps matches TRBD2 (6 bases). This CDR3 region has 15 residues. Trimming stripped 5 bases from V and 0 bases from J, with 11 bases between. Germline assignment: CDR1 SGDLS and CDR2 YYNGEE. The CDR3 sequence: CASRGAGTNTGELFF. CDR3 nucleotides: TGTGCCAGCAGGGGTGCGGGAACGAACACCGGGGAGCTGTTTTTT.

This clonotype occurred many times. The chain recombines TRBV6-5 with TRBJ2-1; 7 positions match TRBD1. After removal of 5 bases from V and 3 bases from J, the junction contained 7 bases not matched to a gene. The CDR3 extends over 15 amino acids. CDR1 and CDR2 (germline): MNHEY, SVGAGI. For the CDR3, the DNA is TGTGCCAGCAGTATTCAGGGGGTGGTCTACAATGAGCAGTTCTTC. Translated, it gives CASSIQGVVYNEQFF.

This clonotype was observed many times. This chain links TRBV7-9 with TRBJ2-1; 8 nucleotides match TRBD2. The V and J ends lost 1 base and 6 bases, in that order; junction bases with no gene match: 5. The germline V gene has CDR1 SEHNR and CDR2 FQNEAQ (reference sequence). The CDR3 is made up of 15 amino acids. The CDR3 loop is CASSLGLAGINEQFF. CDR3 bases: TGTGCCAGCAGCTTAGGGCTAGCGGGCATCAATGAGCAGTTCTTC.

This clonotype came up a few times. Here the CDR3 reads CASSLVRGADTQYF. DNA for the CDR3: TGTGCCAGCAGCTTGGTACGAGGGGCCGATACGCAGTATTTT. This chain links TRBV5-6 with TRBJ2-3; D is tentatively TRBD1 or TRBD2 (5 bases each). This CDR3 has 14 amino acids. Germline V gene lookup returns CDR1 SGHDT and CDR2 YYEEEE. V was clipped by 0 bases and J by 6 bases, with 11 bases between them.

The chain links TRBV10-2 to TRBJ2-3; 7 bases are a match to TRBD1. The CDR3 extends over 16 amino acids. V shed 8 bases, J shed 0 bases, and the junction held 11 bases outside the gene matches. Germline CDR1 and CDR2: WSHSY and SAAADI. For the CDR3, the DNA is TGCGCCAGCCGTCCCGGACAGGACCTAAGCACAGATACGCAGTATTTT. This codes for CASRPGQDLSTDTQYF.

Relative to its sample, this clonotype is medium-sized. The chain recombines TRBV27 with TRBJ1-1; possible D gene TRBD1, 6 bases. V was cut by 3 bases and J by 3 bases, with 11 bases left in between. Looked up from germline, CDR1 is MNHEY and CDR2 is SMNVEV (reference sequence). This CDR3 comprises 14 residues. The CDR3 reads CASSFGGAYTEAFF. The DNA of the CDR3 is TGTGCCAGCAGTTTTGGGGGCGCTTACACTGAAGCTTTCTTT.

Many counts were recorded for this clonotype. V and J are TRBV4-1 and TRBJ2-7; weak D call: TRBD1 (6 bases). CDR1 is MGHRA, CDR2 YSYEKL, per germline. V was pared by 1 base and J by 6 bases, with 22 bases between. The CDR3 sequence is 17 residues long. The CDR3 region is CASSQGAWGAGALEQYF. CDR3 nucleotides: TGCGCCAGCAGCCAAGGCGCCTGGGGTGCAGGGGCCCTCGAGCAGTACTTC.

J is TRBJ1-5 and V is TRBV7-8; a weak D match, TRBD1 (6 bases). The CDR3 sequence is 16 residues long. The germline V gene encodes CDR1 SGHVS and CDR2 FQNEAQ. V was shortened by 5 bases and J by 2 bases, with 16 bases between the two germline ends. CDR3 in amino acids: CASSVAGGGRNQPQHF. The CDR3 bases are TGTGCCAGCAGCGTCGCGGGGGGCGGTCGCAATCAGCCCCAGCATTTT. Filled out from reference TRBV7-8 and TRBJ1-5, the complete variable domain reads GAGVSQSPRYKVAKRGQDVALRCDPISGHVSLFWYQQALGQGPEFLTYFQNEAQLDKSGLPSDRFFAERPEGSVSTLKIQRTQQEDSAVYLCASSVAGGGRNQPQHFGDGTRLSIL.

CDR3 protein: CASSITGGSTDTQYF. Written as DNA, the CDR3 is TGTGCCAGTAGTATTACAGGTGGGAGCACAGATACGCAGTATTTT. The genes are TRBV19 and TRBJ2-3; possible D gene TRBD1, 5 bases. Germline assignment: CDR1 LNHDA and CDR2 SQIVND (reference sequence). Trimming removed 3 bases at V and 0 bases at J, with 10 bases between. This CDR3 has 15 amino acids. The full variable domain, its missing parts supplied by reference TRBV19 and TRBJ2-3, is DGGITQSPKYLFRKEGQNVTLSCEQNLNHDAMYWYRQDPGQGLRLIYYSQIVNDFQKGDIAEGYSVSREKKESFPLTVTSAQKNPTAFYLCASSITGGSTDTQYFGPGTRLTVL.

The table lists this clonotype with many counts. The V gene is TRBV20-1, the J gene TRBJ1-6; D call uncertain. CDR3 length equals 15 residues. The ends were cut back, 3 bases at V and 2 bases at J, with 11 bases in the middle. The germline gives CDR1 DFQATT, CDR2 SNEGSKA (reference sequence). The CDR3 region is CSASGLTTYNSPLHF. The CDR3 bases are TGCAGTGCTAGCGGACTGACAACCTATAATTCACCCCTCCACTTT.

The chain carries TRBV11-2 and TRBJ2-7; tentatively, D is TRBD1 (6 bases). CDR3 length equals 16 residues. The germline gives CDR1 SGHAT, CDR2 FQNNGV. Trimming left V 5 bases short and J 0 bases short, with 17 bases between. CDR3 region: CASSPIRTVSSYEQYF. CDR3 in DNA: TGTGCCAGCAGCCCGATAAGGACAGTTAGCTCCTACGAGCAGTACTTC.

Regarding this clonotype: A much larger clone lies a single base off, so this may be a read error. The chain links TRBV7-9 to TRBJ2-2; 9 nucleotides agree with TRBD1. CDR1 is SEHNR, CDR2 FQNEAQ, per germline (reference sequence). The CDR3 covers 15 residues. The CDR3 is CANSAGTGTTGELFF. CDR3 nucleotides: TGTGCCAACAGCGCCGGGACAGGGACCACCGGGGAGCTGTTTTTT.

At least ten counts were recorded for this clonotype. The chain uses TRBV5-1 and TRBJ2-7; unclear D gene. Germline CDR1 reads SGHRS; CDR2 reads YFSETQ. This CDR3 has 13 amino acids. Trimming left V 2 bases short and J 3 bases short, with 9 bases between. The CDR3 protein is CASSFGQDYEQYF. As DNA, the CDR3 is TGCGCCAGCAGCTTCGGCCAGGACTACGAGCAGTACTTC.

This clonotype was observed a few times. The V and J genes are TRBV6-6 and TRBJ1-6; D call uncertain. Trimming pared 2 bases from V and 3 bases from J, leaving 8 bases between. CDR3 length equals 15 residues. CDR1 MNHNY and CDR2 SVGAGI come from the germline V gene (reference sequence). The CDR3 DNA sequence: TGTGCCAGCAGTTACCGAGGGATCTATAATTCACCCCTCCACTTT. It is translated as CASSYRGIYNSPLHF.

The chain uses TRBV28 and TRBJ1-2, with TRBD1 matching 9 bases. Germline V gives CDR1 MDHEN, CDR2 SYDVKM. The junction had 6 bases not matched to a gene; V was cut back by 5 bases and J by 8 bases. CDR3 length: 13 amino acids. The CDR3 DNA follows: TGTGCCAGCAGTCCCGGGACAGGGCTAGGCTACACCTTC. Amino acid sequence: CASSPGTGLGYTF.

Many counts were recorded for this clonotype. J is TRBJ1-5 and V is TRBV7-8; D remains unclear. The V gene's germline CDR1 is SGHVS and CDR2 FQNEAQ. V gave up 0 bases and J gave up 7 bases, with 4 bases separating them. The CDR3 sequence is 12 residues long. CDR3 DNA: TGTGCCAGCAGCTTAGCGAGCCAGCCCCAGCATTTT. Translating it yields CASSLASQPQHF.